The 17 T cell receptor beta chains presented below share a single source sample, sequenced in a study of T cells after yellow fever vaccination. TCRdb re-derived calls from the 5' RACE reads in MiXCR, one entry per CDR3 protein. This table holds approximately 450,000 distinct CDR3 sequences, roughly 20% found once. The source material was PBMCs, sampled before the yellow fever booster vaccination. These TCRs come from a man aged 18 to 29 who received the YFV17D yellow fever vaccine.

This rearrangement joins TRBV5-1 to TRBJ2-2; 9 positions agree with TRBD1. Germline trimming cut 4 bases from V and 3 bases from J; bases unmatched to any gene: 7. Germline lookup yields CDR1 SGHRS and CDR2 YFSETQ. The CDR3 has 16 amino acids. The CDR3 DNA is TGCGCCAGCAGCACCCGGGACAGGGTATACACCGGGGAGCTGTTTTTT. This encodes CASSTRDRVYTGELFF.

V and J are TRBV5-1 and TRBJ2-3; D is undetermined. The CDR3 sequence is 14 residues long. Germline-derived CDR1 and CDR2 are SGHRS and YFSETQ. Between the trimmed V and J ends, which lost 0 bases and 4 bases, there was a span of 9 bases. The DNA of the CDR3 is TGCGCCAGCAGCTTGGGTCTAGACGCAGATACGCAGTATTTT. Amino acid sequence: CASSLGLDADTQYF.

This chain joins TRBV7-2 and TRBJ1-2; 12 bases are a match to TRBD1. This CDR3 is 16 amino acids long. The V and J ends lost 5 bases and 0 bases, in that order; junction bases with no gene match: 4. The germline gives CDR1 SGHTA, CDR2 FQGNSA. In DNA, the CDR3 is TGTGCCAGCAGCCCCGGGACAGGGGGCGCTAACTATGGCTACACCTTC. Translating it yields CASSPGTGGANYGYTF.

This clonotype showed up just a few times. The chain carries TRBV4-3 and TRBJ1-2; D gene ambiguous. V gave up 0 bases and J gave up 0 bases, with 11 bases separating them. CDR1 and CDR2 (germline): LGHNA, YSLEER. There are 16 residues in the CDR3. CDR3 protein: CASSQEGGRSNYGYTF. CDR3 DNA: TGCGCCAGCAGCCAAGAAGGTGGCAGGTCTAACTATGGCTACACCTTC.

This clonotype has a handful of counts. The chain has TRBV10-3 and TRBJ2-3, with D unclear. Trimming left V 3 bases short and J 1 base short, with 5 bases between. The CDR3 length is 13 residues. The germline gives CDR1 ENHRY, CDR2 SYGVKD. DNA for the CDR3: TGTGCCATCAGTGATCTGGGCACAGATACGCAGTATTTT. Protein product: CAISDLGTDTQYF.

This chain connects TRBV20-1 to TRBJ2-7, with D tentatively TRBD1 (6 bases). The CDR3 runs 12 residues. CDR1 and CDR2 from the germline V gene are DFQATT and SNEGSKA (reference sequence). V was shortened by 6 bases and J by 3 bases, with 12 bases between the two germline ends. CDR3 nucleotides: TGCAGTGCGCCTGGACAGCGCTACGAGCAGTACTTC. Protein: CSAPGQRYEQYF.

This clonotype was seen a few times. J is TRBJ2-1 and V is TRBV20-1, with a possible D match to TRBD1 (6 bases). In germline, CDR1 is DFQATT, CDR2 SNEGSKA (reference sequence). The germline V and J ends were trimmed by 1 base and 15 bases, with 19 bases remaining between them. The CDR3 is 13 amino acids. The CDR3 here is CSARGYGPQGGFF. The DNA for the CDR3 is TGCAGTGCTAGAGGTTATGGTCCTCAAGGGGGGTTCTTC.

The J gene is TRBJ1-5, the V gene TRBV6-6; no firm D call. This CDR3 contains 16 residues. The germline V and J ends were trimmed by 2 bases and 2 bases, with 13 bases remaining between them. Germline CDR1 reads MNHNY; CDR2 reads SVGAGI (reference sequence). The CDR3 loop reads CASSYIRGLRNQPQHF. CDR3 sequence (DNA): TGTGCCAGCAGTTACATCCGGGGTCTACGCAATCAGCCCCAGCATTTT.

The J gene is TRBJ2-5, the V gene TRBV14, with D possibly being TRBD1 (5 bases). In germline, CDR1 is SGHDN, CDR2 FVKESK. The CDR3 loop spans 13 amino acids. V was clipped by 4 bases and J by 3 bases, with 9 bases between them. The CDR3 DNA reads TGTGCCAGCAGCCCCCGACAGAAAGAGACCCAGTACTTC. Its translation is CASSPRQKETQYF.

The table lists this clonotype with a few counts. Its ends do not fully match the called genes, so a read error is possible. This chain connects TRBV7-9 to TRBJ1-2; D uncertain. In germline, CDR1 is SEHNR, CDR2 FQNEAQ (reference sequence). The CDR3 covers 11 residues. The CDR3 DNA is TGTGCCAGCAGCTTTGCTGGCCGTCGATCCTTC. Residues: CASSFAGRRSF. Together with reference TRBV7-9 and TRBJ1-2, the CDR3 gives the full variable domain: DTGVSQNPRHKITKRGQNVTFRCDPISEHNRLYWYRQTLGQGPEFLTYFQNEAQLEKSRLLSDRFSAERPKGSFSTLEIQRTEQGDSAMYLCASSFAGRRSFGSGTRLTVV.

The V and J genes are TRBV4-2 and TRBJ2-7; D could derive from TRBD1 or TRBD2 (6 bases each). This CDR3 region has 13 residues. V shed 2 bases and J shed 2 bases, with 7 bases lying between them. Per the germline V gene, CDR1 is LGHNA and CDR2 is YNFKEQ. The CDR3 is CASSQRGAYEQYF. The CDR3 bases are TGTGCCAGCAGCCAAAGGGGGGCCTACGAGCAGTACTTC.

The chain couples TRBV7-9 to TRBJ1-2; D remains ambiguous. This CDR3 is built from 14 residues. Between the trimmed V and J ends, which lost 4 bases and 1 base, there was a span of 10 bases. Germline values: CDR1 SEHNR, CDR2 FQNEAQ (reference sequence). The CDR3 loop reads CASSSLGYNYGYTF. CDR3 DNA: TGTGCCAGCAGCTCCCTGGGGTATAACTATGGCTACACCTTC.

This clonotype has more than one count but fewer than ten. This rearrangement joins TRBV4-3 to TRBJ2-3, with D unresolved. This CDR3 contains 16 residues. CDR1 is LGHNA, CDR2 YSLEER, per germline. V was clipped by 4 bases and J by 2 bases, with 16 bases between them. The CDR3: CASSLWEDSNTDTQYF. The CDR3 DNA reads TGCGCCAGCAGCCTATGGGAAGACTCAAACACAGATACGCAGTATTTT.

The gene calls are TRBV5-5 and TRBJ1-1, with D perhaps matching TRBD1 (5 bases). The CDR3 is 16 amino acids. Trimming removed 0 bases from V and 7 bases from J, with 19 bases in between. Per the germline V gene, CDR1 is SGHKS and CDR2 is YYEKEE (reference sequence). The CDR3 spells CASSLVLVRGRDEAFF. The CDR3 bases are TGTGCCAGCAGCTTGGTTTTGGTGCGGGGGAGGGATGAAGCTTTCTTT. Together with reference TRBV5-5 and TRBJ1-1, the CDR3 gives the full variable domain: DAGVTQSPTHLIKTRGQQVTLRCSPISGHKSVSWYQQVLGQGPQFIFQYYEKEERGRGNFPDRFSARQFPNYSSELNVNALLLGDSALYLCASSLVLVRGRDEAFFGQGTRLTVV.

This clonotype was seen more than once but under ten times. The rearrangement joins TRBV4-3 to TRBJ2-2, with D perhaps matching TRBD2 (6 bases). V shed 4 bases and J shed 5 bases, with 14 bases lying between them. CDR3 length: 15 amino acids. In germline, CDR1 is LGHNA, CDR2 YSLEER. Here the CDR3 DNA reads TGCGCCAGCAGCCCCCAAGCGGGTCTAACCGGGGAGCTGTTTTTT. Its translation is CASSPQAGLTGELFF.

This clonotype was counted between two and nine times. The chain employs TRBV7-8 and TRBJ2-3, with 12 bases matching TRBD1. Germline assignment: CDR1 SGHVS and CDR2 FQNEAQ. The V segment lost 3 bases and the J segment 4 bases; nucleotides outside the gene matches: 2. The CDR3 contains 15 residues. The CDR3 DNA reads as TGTGCCAGCAGCTTCGGGACAGGGGGCGCAGATACGCAGTATTTT. Its protein is CASSFGTGGADTQYF.

CDR3 sequence: CRGKPTGGGHGYTF. The CDR3 nucleotides read TGCAGGGGGAAACCGACAGGGGGAGGTCATGGCTACACCTTC. The genes are TRBV20-1 and TRBJ1-2; 9 bases agree with TRBD1. In germline, CDR1 is DFQATT, CDR2 SNEGSKA (reference sequence). The CDR3 has 14 amino acids.